The 22 T cell receptor beta chains reported below all come from one sample, sequenced in a study of cytomegalovirus exposure and HLA in healthy donors. PCR was performed using 60 Vbeta and 13 Jbeta primers. Clones were read by immunoSEQ multiplex PCR, and TCRdb kept only the in-frame ones, dropping some. The sample has 160,000 or so clones; 70% to 80% are singletons. The sample taken for sequencing was PBMCs. The receptors were sampled from a man between 60 and 75 years old in good health and CMV-seronegative.

The rearrangement uses TRBV27 and TRBJ1-1; D is unresolved. The V gene lost 6 bases and the J gene lost 1 base, with 15 bases spanning the gap. CDR3 size: 15 residues. Germline CDR1 and CDR2: MNHEY and SMNVEV (reference sequence). CDR3 loop: CASSHYTGSNTEAFF. The CDR3 region has the DNA TGTGCCAGCAGCCACTACACCGGGTCGAACACTGAAGCTTTCTTT.

This chain connects TRBV7-9 to TRBJ1-1; 7 bases are shared with TRBD1. The V and J ends lost 4 bases and 7 bases, in that order; junction bases with no gene match: 12. Per germline, CDR1 SEHNR and CDR2 FQNEAQ (reference sequence). The CDR3 sequence is 15 residues long. The CDR3 is CASSSIRDRQVEAFF. The CDR3 coding sequence is TGTGCCAGCAGCTCGATCCGGGACAGACAAGTTGAAGCTTTCTTT.

This chain joins TRBV7-9 and TRBJ1-3, with TRBD1 identical over 7 bases. Trimming took 1 base from V and 0 from J; bases not matched to a gene: 9. Germline V gene sequence: CDR1 SEHNR, CDR2 FQNEAQ (reference sequence). The CDR3 spans 18 residues. For the CDR3, the DNA is TGTGCCAGCAGCTTAGTCATCGCAGGGGGAGACTCTGGAAACACCATATATTTT. Translated: CASSLVIAGGDSGNTIYF.

This clone was recorded a few times. At one end, the junction sequence differs from germline, possibly due to a read error. The rearrangement joins TRBV19 to TRBJ1-5; TRBD1 matches at 8 bases. Germline V CDR1 and CDR2: LNHDA, SQIVND (reference sequence). The CDR3 has 16 residues. The CDR3 sequence is CASGGQGMVSNQPQNF. The CDR3 DNA sequence: TGTGCCAGTGGTGGACAGGGTATGGTGAGCAATCAGCCCCAGAATTTT.

This clone was seen a handful of times. The chain has TRBV6-5 and TRBJ2-3; TRBD1 matches at 8 bases. This CDR3 comprises 15 residues. V shed 5 bases and J 1 base; nucleotides not matched to a gene: 5. Germline lookup yields CDR1 MNHEY and CDR2 SVGAGI. CDR3 DNA sequence: TGTGCCAGCAGTGTTGAGACAGGGGGCACAGATACGCAGTATTTT. Protein: CASSVETGGTDTQYF.

The table lists this clone with a few counts. The rearrangement uses TRBV27 and TRBJ2-2; 7 bases fit TRBD2. Per germline, CDR1 MNHEY and CDR2 SMNVEV (reference sequence). There are 15 residues in the CDR3. V lost 2 bases, J lost 0 bases, and 0 bases stayed unmatched. DNA for the CDR3: TGTGCCAGCAGTTTAGCGGGAGCGAACACCGGGGAGCTGTTTTTT. Translating gives CASSLAGANTGELFF.

The chain joins TRBV2 to TRBJ1-6, with D possibly matching TRBD1 (5 bases). CDR3 length: 13 amino acids. Germline CDR1 reads SNHLY; CDR2 reads FYNNEI. V lost 7 bases to trimming and J lost 7 bases, with 11 bases between them. In DNA form, the CDR3 reads TGTGCCAGCATTGGGGCACGAAATTCACCCCTCCACTTT. Its translation: CASIGARNSPLHF.

This clone was detected a few times. In the same sample, other DNA sequences code for this CDR3. This rearrangement joins TRBV5-1 to TRBJ2-5; 9 positions match TRBD1. The germline V gene encodes CDR1 SGHRS and CDR2 YFSETQ. V shed 3 bases, J shed 5 bases, and the junction held 5 bases outside the gene matches. The CDR3 consists of 14 residues. CDR3 coding DNA: TGCGCCAGCAGCTCGGGACAGGGTAGGGAGACCCAGTACTTC. It codes for CASSSGQGRETQYF.

The count of this clone is one. This chain joins TRBV28 and TRBJ1-5, with a tentative D call TRBD1 (6 bases). The CDR3 runs 14 residues. The germline V gene has CDR1 MDHEN and CDR2 SYDVKM. V was cut by 10 bases and J by 3 bases, with 16 bases left in between. CDR3 nucleotides: TGTGCCATAAAACAGGGTAACGCCAATCAGCCCCAGCATTTT. It is translated as CAIKQGNANQPQHF.

CDR3 in DNA: TGCAGCGTGATTCGGGGGAGCTCCTACAATGAGCAGTTCTTC. Translation gives CSVIRGSSYNEQFF. The J gene is TRBJ2-1, the V gene TRBV29-1; a possible D gene is TRBD2 (6 bases). Trimming stripped 6 bases from V and 0 bases from J, with 12 bases between. Germline V CDR1 and CDR2: SQVTM, ANQGSEA. The length of the CDR3 is 14 residues.

The rearrangement links TRBV5-4 to TRBJ2-5; TRBD1 agrees at 7 bases. Losses at the gene ends were 3 bases for V and 5 bases for J; bases not matched to a gene: 13. The CDR3 length is 16 residues. The germline V gene encodes CDR1 SGHNT and CDR2 YYREEE (reference sequence). In DNA, the CDR3 is TGTGCCAGCAGCTATGAGTTATCACAGGGGTCGGAGACCCAGTACTTC. Translating gives CASSYELSQGSETQYF.

This chain uses TRBV4-3 with TRBJ1-1; possible D gene TRBD1, 5 bases. This CDR3 contains 15 residues. The V end lost 0 bases, the J end lost 5 bases, and 13 bases lay between the germline ends. Germline values: CDR1 LGHNA, CDR2 YSLEER. CDR3 in DNA: TGCGCCAGCAGCCAAGATCTTAGCGGGGGGACTGAAGCTTTCTTT. This translates into CASSQDLSGGTEAFF.

The chain has TRBV7-9 and TRBJ2-3; TRBD2 matches at 7 bases. The CDR3 has 15 amino acids. V shed 2 bases, J shed 4 bases, and the junction held 6 bases outside the gene matches. The germline V gene has CDR1 SEHNR and CDR2 FQNEAQ (reference sequence). This CDR3 is CASSLTREPPDTQYF. CDR3 bases: TGTGCCAGCAGCTTAACGCGGGAGCCTCCAGATACGCAGTATTTT.

The sample holds one count of this clone. V usage is TRBV21-1 and J usage is TRBJ1-2; TRBD1 is the table's D call, not checked against the DNA. TRBV21-1 is described as a pseudogene. The CDR3 spans 15 residues. The CDR3 sequence is CASSKKDRTGDGYTF. CDR3 nucleotides: TGTGCCAGCAGCAAAAAAGACAGGACCGGGGATGGCTACACCTTC.

This rearrangement joins TRBV5-1 to TRBJ2-5; 8 bases are shared with TRBD2. This CDR3 region has 14 residues. Germline lookup yields CDR1 SGHRS and CDR2 YFSETQ. Trimming took 1 base from V and 5 from J; bases not matched to a gene: 4. CDR3 nucleotides: TGCGCCAGCAGCTTGCGGGGGGGATGGGAGACCCAGTACTTC. This translates into CASSLRGGWETQYF.

This clone was detected only a few times. This chain links TRBV9 with TRBJ2-1, with D unclear. The V gene lost 6 bases and the J gene lost 1 base, with 14 bases spanning the gap. This CDR3 region has 15 residues. The germline V gene has CDR1 SGDLS and CDR2 YYNGEE. The CDR3 region has the DNA TGTGCCAGCAACCCGTCAGGTAGTTCCTACAATGAGCAGTTCTTC. It is translated as CASNPSGSSYNEQFF.

This clone was detected only a few times. This chain connects TRBV4-1 to TRBJ2-5, with TRBD2 matching 11 bases. Trimming at V came to 0 bases and at J to 5 bases, leaving 8 bases not matched to a gene. CDR3 length: 17 residues. Germline V gene lookup returns CDR1 MGHRA and CDR2 YSYEKL. This CDR3 reads CASSQDGVAGGWETQYF. CDR3 DNA: TGCGCCAGCAGCCAAGACGGGGTAGCGGGGGGGTGGGAGACCCAGTACTTC.

The chain carries TRBV10-3 and TRBJ2-5; TRBD1 agrees at 12 bases. CDR1 is ENHRY, CDR2 SYGVKD, per germline. This CDR3 contains 18 residues. V dropped 0 bases and J dropped 5; count of bases not matched to a gene: 10. The chain's CDR3 is CAISESIRDRGRGETQYF. The CDR3, as DNA: TGTGCCATCAGTGAGTCAATCCGGGACAGGGGGCGCGGGGAGACCCAGTACTTC.

This clone appeared a few times. This chain links TRBV19 with TRBJ1-4; a possible D gene is TRBD1 (6 bases). There are 15 residues in the CDR3. Germline assignment: CDR1 LNHDA and CDR2 SQIVND (reference sequence). Trimming pared 8 bases from V and 0 bases from J, leaving 13 bases between. This CDR3 is CASWTAGATNEKLFF. The CDR3 DNA reads as TGTGCCAGTTGGACAGCAGGAGCAACTAATGAAAAACTGTTTTTT.

The V and J genes are TRBV19 and TRBJ2-1, with D maybe TRBD2 (5 bases). The CDR3 contains 15 residues. V shed 7 bases and J shed 4 bases, with 17 bases lying between them. The germline V gene encodes CDR1 LNHDA and CDR2 SQIVND (reference sequence). The CDR3 is CASKPAQDFYNEQFF. The CDR3 DNA reads TGTGCCAGTAAGCCCGCCCAGGACTTTTACAATGAGCAGTTCTTC.

The table lists this clone with a few counts. The chain employs TRBV30 and TRBJ1-1; D is perhaps TRBD1 (6 bases). V shed 1 base and J shed 10 bases, with 19 bases lying between them. CDR3 size: 14 residues. CDR1 is GTSNPN, CDR2 SVGIG, per germline (reference sequence). DNA of the CDR3: TGTGCCTGGAGTGAGGAACAAACAGGGTGGGGAGCTTTCTTT. Amino acids: CAWSEEQTGWGAFF.

In DNA form, the CDR3 reads TGTGCCAGCAGCGAATACTCAGGACCCGGGGTCGAGCAGTACTTC. Translating it yields CASSEYSGPGVEQYF. The rearrangement uses TRBV9 and TRBJ2-7, with a weak D call TRBD2 (5 bases). The germline V gene encodes CDR1 SGDLS and CDR2 YYNGEE. V lost 3 bases and J lost 6, with 19 bases in between. The CDR3 sequence is 15 residues long.